These 21 T cell receptor beta chains share one sample of origin, sequenced in a study of beta chain features in type 1 diabetes. Expressed TCRB transcripts were sequenced because the isolated RNA had all been reverse transcribed beforehand. Generated by immunoSEQ multiplex PCR, the TCRdb table keeps only in-frame clones and is missing some. The sample has about 330,000 clones; 11% are singletons. The material sequenced was naive CD4+ T cells from blood. These TCRs come from a woman aged 30 to 39 in good health.

This clone has a handful of counts. The rearrangement links TRBV29-1 to TRBJ1-1; D ambiguous. This CDR3 comprises 10 residues. Per the germline V gene, CDR1 is SQVTM and CDR2 is ANQGSEA. The V and J ends lost 7 bases and 5 bases respectively, with 8 bases between them. The CDR3 nucleotides are TGCAGCGCCGGGTGGACTGAAGCTTTCTTT. Protein sequence: CSAGWTEAFF.

This clone turned up a few times. CDR3 coding DNA: TGTGCCTGGACCCTCTCTAGACGGACTAGCAGTCGGACCGGGGAGCTGTTTTTT. Its protein is CAWTLSRRTSSRTGELFF. The chain employs TRBV30 and TRBJ2-2; the match to TRBD2 covers 8 bases. CDR1 and CDR2 from the germline V gene are GTSNPN and SVGIG (reference sequence). V dropped 4 bases and J dropped 5; count of bases not matched to a gene: 18. This CDR3 has 18 amino acids.

The chain carries TRBV2 and TRBJ2-1; 8 bases map to TRBD1. With 8 bases clipped from V and 9 bases from J, the junction kept 3 bases outside the gene matches. Germline V gives CDR1 SNHLY, CDR2 FYNNEI. CDR3 length equals 11 residues. In DNA, the CDR3 is TGTGCCAGCGGACAGGGAGGTGAGCAGTTCTTC. Its translation: CASGQGGEQFF.

This chain links TRBV9 with TRBJ1-1; the match to TRBD1 covers 9 bases. CDR3 length equals 14 residues. The J segment lost 3 bases and the V segment lost 4 bases, leaving 4 bases of the junction unmatched. Germline-derived CDR1 and CDR2 are SGDLS and YYNGEE. The CDR3 here is CASSQDRGDTEAFF. The CDR3 coding sequence is TGTGCCAGCAGCCAAGACAGGGGGGACACTGAAGCTTTCTTT.

This chain connects TRBV28 to TRBJ2-7, with 7 bases identical to TRBD1. Unmatched junction bases numbered 8, after V lost 9 bases and J lost 0 bases. The CDR3 runs 14 residues. Germline lookup yields CDR1 MDHEN and CDR2 SYDVKM. The CDR3 region has the DNA TGTGCCAGTTATTCAGGGACAGCCTCCTACGAGCAGTACTTC. This encodes CASYSGTASYEQYF.

The CDR3 DNA reads TGTGCCAGCAGTGCGAGTTACTATGGCTACACCTTC. This translates into CASSASYYGYTF. The gene calls are TRBV25-1 and TRBJ1-2, with D unresolved. CDR1 is MGHDK and CDR2 is SYGVNS in the germline V gene. The V end was cut by 4 bases, the J end by 3 bases, with 6 bases between. The length of the CDR3 is 12 residues.

Concerning this clone itself: Other DNA sequences in the sample encode the same CDR3. This sequence joins TRBV7-3 and TRBJ2-5; 7 bases fit TRBD1. CDR1 SGHTA and CDR2 FQGTGA come from the germline V gene. The CDR3 covers 14 residues. V lost 1 base, J lost 1 base, and 0 bases stayed unmatched. The CDR3 DNA reads TGTGCCAGCAGCTTAAACAGGGGCCAAGAGACCCAGTACTTC. Protein sequence: CASSLNRGQETQYF.

The chain uses TRBV15 and TRBJ2-7; possibly TRBD1 for D (5 bases). The CDR3 runs to 13 residues. Germline loops: CDR1 LNHNV, CDR2 YYDKDF (reference sequence). With 2 bases removed from V and 5 bases from J, the gap between germline ends came to 10 bases. In DNA form, the CDR3 reads TGTGCCACCAGCAGAACCGCAGGGAACGAGCAGTACTTC. The encoded protein is CATSRTAGNEQYF.

This clone came up a few times. This rearrangement joins TRBV18 to TRBJ2-2; D may be TRBD1 (6 bases). CDR3 length: 17 residues. The germline V gene encodes CDR1 KGHSH and CDR2 LQKENI. Between the trimmed V and J ends, which lost 2 bases and 0 bases, there was a span of 13 bases. In DNA, the CDR3 is TGTGCCAGCTCACCAAGCAGGGACACTTCGAACACCGGGGAGCTGTTTTTT. Translated, it gives CASSPSRDTSNTGELFF.

This clone was detected a few times. V usage is TRBV7-9 and J usage is TRBJ1-5; D perhaps matches TRBD1 (5 bases). Germline CDR1 is SEHNR and CDR2 is FQNEAQ (reference sequence). This CDR3 contains 15 residues. Trimming left V 1 base short and J 2 bases short, with 9 bases between. Here the CDR3 DNA reads TGTGCCAGCAGCTTAGGAAGGGGTGGCAATCAGCCCCAGCATTTT. Translation gives CASSLGRGGNQPQHF.

The V call is TRBV19, the J call TRBJ2-7; 7 nucleotides match TRBD1. From germline, CDR1 is LNHDA and CDR2 SQIVND (reference sequence). The CDR3 has 13 residues. The ends lost 5 bases at V and 4 bases at J; junction bases unmatched: 5. The CDR3 spells CASSYNRGYEQYF. DNA of the CDR3: TGTGCCAGTAGTTACAACAGGGGTTACGAGCAGTACTTC.

V usage is TRBV5-1 and J usage is TRBJ2-1; 8 nucleotides agree with TRBD2. The CDR3 runs 15 residues. In germline, CDR1 is SGHRS, CDR2 YFSETQ. Trimming at V came to 1 base and at J to 8 bases, leaving 8 bases not matched to a gene. CDR3 in amino acids: CASSLSGGRFDEQFF. Written as DNA, the CDR3 is TGCGCCAGCAGCTTGTCAGGCGGGAGGTTCGATGAGCAGTTCTTC.

This clone was recorded a few times. This chain uses TRBV30 with TRBJ2-7, with unresolved D. V dropped 1 base and J dropped 6 bases, with 7 bases sitting between them. The CDR3 is 11 amino acids. Germline loops: CDR1 GTSNPN, CDR2 SVGIG (reference sequence). As DNA, the CDR3 is TGTGCCTGGAGTGGAGGAGCCGAGCAGTACTTC. Protein sequence: CAWSGGAEQYF.

This clone was observed a handful of times. The chain recombines TRBV27 with TRBJ2-7, with TRBD2 identical over 8 bases. Germline lookup yields CDR1 MNHEY and CDR2 SMNVEV (reference sequence). The CDR3 covers 13 residues. The ends lost 6 bases at V and 6 bases at J; junction bases unmatched: 7. CDR3 protein: CASRPSGHLEQYF. For the CDR3, the DNA is TGTGCCAGCAGACCTAGCGGGCACCTCGAGCAGTACTTC.

This clone was seen only a few times. The rearrangement links TRBV25-1 to TRBJ1-2; TRBD1 agrees at 8 bases. V was clipped by 6 bases and J by 6 bases; unmatched bases: 6. CDR3 size: 13 residues. The V gene's germline CDR1 is MGHDK and CDR2 SYGVNS. The DNA of the CDR3 is TGTGCCAGCAGACCACAGGGGGGAAATGGCTACACCTTC. It codes for CASRPQGGNGYTF.

About this clone itself: This sample also contains other DNA sequences that code for the same CDR3. V gene TRBV7-9 combines with J gene TRBJ1-2; a possible D gene is TRBD1 (6 bases). Per germline, CDR1 SEHNR and CDR2 FQNEAQ (reference sequence). The V gene lost 5 bases and the J gene lost 2 bases, with 9 bases spanning the gap. CDR3 size: 13 residues. CDR3 protein: CASSLGQNYGYTF. DNA of the CDR3: TGTGCCAGCAGCCTAGGACAGAACTATGGCTACACCTTC.

This clone was observed a few times. Written as DNA, the CDR3 is TGCAGCGTTGGTGTTAAGGGACAGTCCTACGAGCAGTACTTC. It translates to CSVGVKGQSYEQYF. The chain couples TRBV29-1 to TRBJ2-7; 7 bases match TRBD1. The CDR3 is made up of 14 amino acids. With 4 bases clipped from V and 1 base from J, the junction kept 7 bases outside the gene matches. Germline loops: CDR1 SQVTM, CDR2 ANQGSEA.

V gene TRBV27 combines with J gene TRBJ1-2; 8 positions agree with TRBD1. The CDR3 runs to 17 residues. CDR1 and CDR2 (germline): MNHEY, SMNVEV (reference sequence). The V gene end was trimmed by 5 bases and the J gene end by 0 bases; junction bases not matched to a gene: 11. The CDR3 loop is CASSPREDRVSNYGYTF. CDR3 coding DNA: TGTGCCAGCAGTCCCCGAGAGGACAGGGTATCTAACTATGGCTACACCTTC.

The V call is TRBV9, the J call TRBJ2-5; 10 bases fit TRBD2. CDR1 and CDR2 from the germline V gene are SGDLS and YYNGEE. The length of the CDR3 is 17 residues. J gave up 5 bases and V 0 bases, and 10 bases lay outside the gene matches. The CDR3 region is CASSVGPAGGPGETQYF. The DNA for the CDR3 is TGTGCCAGCAGCGTAGGTCCAGCGGGAGGGCCTGGGGAGACCCAGTACTTC.

This clone was detected only a few times. CDR3 sequence: CASSQGPGQGTDTQYF. CDR3 nucleotides: TGTGCCAGCAGCCAAGGCCCGGGACAGGGGACAGATACGCAGTATTTT. V is TRBV7-2 and J is TRBJ2-3; 10 bases fit TRBD1. The CDR3 runs 16 residues. The junction had 8 bases not matched to a gene; V was cut back by 5 bases and J by 3 bases. Germline CDR1 and CDR2: SGHTA and FQGNSA.

The V call is TRBV7-2, the J call TRBJ1-2; tentative D call: TRBD1 (6 bases). Germline-derived CDR1 and CDR2 are SGHTA and FQGNSA. V gave up 5 bases and J gave up 4 bases, with 11 bases separating them. The length of the CDR3 is 13 residues. The CDR3 DNA reads as TGTGCCAGCAGCATCGACAGGTCCTATGGCTACACCTTC. Protein product: CASSIDRSYGYTF.